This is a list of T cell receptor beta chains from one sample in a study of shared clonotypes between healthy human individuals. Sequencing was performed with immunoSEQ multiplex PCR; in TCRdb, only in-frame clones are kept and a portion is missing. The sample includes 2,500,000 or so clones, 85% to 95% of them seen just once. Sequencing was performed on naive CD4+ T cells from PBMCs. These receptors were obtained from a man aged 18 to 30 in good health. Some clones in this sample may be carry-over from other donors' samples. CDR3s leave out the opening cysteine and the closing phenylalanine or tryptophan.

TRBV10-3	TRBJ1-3	AISGRDSGNTIY
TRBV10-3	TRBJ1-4	AISESNQATNEKLF
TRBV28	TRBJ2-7	ASSLEVEFYEQY
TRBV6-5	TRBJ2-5	ASSRQGVETQY
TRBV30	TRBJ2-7	AWLLGNEQY
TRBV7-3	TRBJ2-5	ATATITQETQY
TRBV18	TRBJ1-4	ASSSVREVVKLF
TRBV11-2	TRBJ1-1	ASRNYEAF
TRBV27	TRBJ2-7	ASRWWGGATLDYEQY
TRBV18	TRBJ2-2	ASSPHGLAGAGGELF
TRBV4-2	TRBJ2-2	ASSQGDRDTGELF
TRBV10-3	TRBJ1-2	AIRGTGWHYGYT
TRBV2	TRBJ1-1	ASKRGGNTEAF
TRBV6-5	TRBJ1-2	ASSYSPQGAYGYT
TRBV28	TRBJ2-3	ASSSPGGGTDTQY
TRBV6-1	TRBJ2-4	ASSGRQERAGNIQY
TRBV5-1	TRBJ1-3	ASSAGGTVSPGNTIY
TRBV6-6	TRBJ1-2	ASSRITGDRSYGYT
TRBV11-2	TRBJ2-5	ASSFRTPGETQY
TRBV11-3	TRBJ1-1	ASSLEANTEAF
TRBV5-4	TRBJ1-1	ASSSLRWGAENTEAF
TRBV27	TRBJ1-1	ASSLKSRPVGTEAF
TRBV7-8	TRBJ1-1	ASSLGGNRVYTEAF
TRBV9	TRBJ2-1	ASSVGLAGYNEQF
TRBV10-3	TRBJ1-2	AISTQQPARPTGYT
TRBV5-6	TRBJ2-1	ASSFERARSYNEQF
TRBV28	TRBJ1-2	ASSLLSPSGGRGYT
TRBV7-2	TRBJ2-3	ASSLGGRLSTDTQY
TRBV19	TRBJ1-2	ASSPRGDNYGYT
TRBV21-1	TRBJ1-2	ASSKLNRSSAGYT
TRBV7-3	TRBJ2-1	ASRLGTSGTGEQF
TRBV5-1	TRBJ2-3	ASRPTSTDTQY
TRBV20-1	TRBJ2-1	SASRGNEQF
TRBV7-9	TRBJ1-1	ASKFDSLNTEAF
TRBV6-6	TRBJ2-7	ASSYRGRGHYEQY
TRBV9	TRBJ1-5	ASSVRSPGRQDQPQH
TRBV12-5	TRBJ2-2	ASGWGRGDTGELF
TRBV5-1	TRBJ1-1	ASSSRGLGTEAF
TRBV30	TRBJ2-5	AWSEAGIRRLTQY
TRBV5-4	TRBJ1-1	ASSLGVTALRHTEAF
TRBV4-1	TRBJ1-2	ASSPQVDVGGFYGYT
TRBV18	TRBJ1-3	ASSLSREGRPSSGNTIY
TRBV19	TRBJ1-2	ASSPQVSGRGGYGYT
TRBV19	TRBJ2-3	ASSVGGSTDTQY
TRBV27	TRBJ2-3	ASSLLAATSTDTQY
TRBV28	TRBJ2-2	ASSLRTVNTGELF
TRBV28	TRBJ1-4	ASSFWGGIPTNEKLF
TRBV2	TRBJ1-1	ASRVRWNTEAF
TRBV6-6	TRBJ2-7	ASSYSRGATPYEQY
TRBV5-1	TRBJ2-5	ASSWGRTGDHQETQY
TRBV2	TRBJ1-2	ASRGQGKGEGYT
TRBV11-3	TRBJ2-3	ASSPRQYSRTDTQY
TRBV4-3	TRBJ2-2	ASSHIRTGELF
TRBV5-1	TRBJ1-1	ASSQDPGGVNTEAF
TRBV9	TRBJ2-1	ASSYSGSTYNEQF